These 31 T cell receptor beta chains share one sample of origin, sequenced in a study of blood T cell repertoires in COVID-19. Sequencing was performed with immunoSEQ multiplex PCR; in TCRdb, only in-frame clones are kept and a portion is missing. In the table there are about 55,000 clones, 70% to 90% of which are singletons. The specimen was peripheral blood. These receptors were collected from a man at least 80 years old with acute or convalescent COVID-19.

The CDR3 loop is CASSLAAGAGANVLTF. Here the CDR3 DNA reads TGTGCCAGCAGCTTAGCGGCGGGGGCTGGGGCCAACGTCCTGACTTTC. The V call is TRBV7-9, the J call TRBJ2-6; TRBD2 matches at 7 bases. Looked up from germline, CDR1 is SEHNR and CDR2 is FQNEAQ (reference sequence). The CDR3 contains 16 residues. The J segment lost 2 bases and the V segment lost 0 bases, leaving 1 base of the junction unmatched.

The rearrangement joins TRBV10-3 to TRBJ2-3, with D perhaps TRBD2 (5 bases). The length of the CDR3 is 18 residues. Trimming shortened V by 2 bases and J by 3 bases, and 21 bases separated the two germline ends. From germline, CDR1 is ENHRY and CDR2 SYGVKD. CDR3 coding DNA: TGTGCCATCAGTGAGCCGTTCGGACGTGGGGAGTTAACAGATACGCAGTATTTT. Its translation is CAISEPFGRGELTDTQYF.

V and J are TRBV3-1 (or the pseudogene TRBV3-2) and TRBJ2-5; perhaps TRBD1 as D (6 bases). Trimming took off 0 bases at V and 2 bases at J, with 25 bases between the two ends. From germline, CDR1 is LGHDT and CDR2 YNNKEL (reference sequence). The CDR3 spans 20 residues. For the CDR3, the DNA is TGTGCCAGCAGCCAAGATCCCCCAACACAGGGCTTAGGGAAACAAGAGACCCAGTACTTC. Its translation is CASSQDPPTQGLGKQETQYF.

The sample holds a few counts of this clone. The chain is built from TRBV7-9 and TRBJ1-5, with TRBD1 as a possible D gene (6 bases). Trimming pared 1 base from V and 7 bases from J, leaving 8 bases between. Germline-derived CDR1 and CDR2 are SEHNR and FQNEAQ (reference sequence). CDR3 size: 13 residues. The CDR3 coding sequence is TGTGCCAGCAGCTTAGACAGGGTACAGCCCCAGCATTTT. It is translated as CASSLDRVQPQHF.

The chain links TRBV19 to TRBJ2-5; D unclear. Germline V gene lookup returns CDR1 LNHDA and CDR2 SQIVND (reference sequence). Trimming removed 0 bases from V and 5 bases from J, with 7 bases in between. This CDR3 spans 13 amino acids. This chain's CDR3 is CASSIDNGETQYF. For the CDR3, the DNA is TGTGCCAGTAGTATAGATAATGGCGAGACCCAGTACTTC.

CDR3 DNA: TGTGCCAGCATGAGTAGCTTCGCAACTAATGAAAAACTGTTTTTT. It codes for CASMSSFATNEKLFF. This chain uses TRBV6-5 with TRBJ1-4; no reliable D call. Germline V gives CDR1 MNHEY, CDR2 SVGAGI. The V gene lost 7 bases and the J gene lost 0 bases, with 12 bases spanning the gap. The CDR3 has 15 amino acids.

This clone was seen a single time. The rearrangement joins TRBV6-1 to TRBJ2-5; D possibly corresponds to TRBD2 (6 bases). This CDR3 contains 15 residues. V dropped 2 bases and J dropped 4 bases, with 14 bases sitting between them. The germline CDR1 and CDR2 sequences are MNHNS and SASEGT. The CDR3 sequence: CASSEPIGGGETQYF. For the CDR3, the DNA is TGTGCCAGCAGTGAACCTATCGGGGGTGGAGAGACCCAGTACTTC.

This clone was seen a few times. The chain employs TRBV2 and TRBJ1-5; D may be TRBD1 (5 bases). This CDR3 is built from 13 residues. Trimming left V 6 bases short and J 4 bases short, with 10 bases between. Germline lookup yields CDR1 SNHLY and CDR2 FYNNEI. The CDR3 DNA sequence: TGTGCCAGCAGCCGCGGGGGGAATCAGCCCCAGCATTTT. Protein: CASSRGGNQPQHF.

The CDR3 bases are TGTGCCAGCAGTTACAGCCTGAGTAATGAAAAACTGTTTTTT. This codes for CASSYSLSNEKLFF. The chain couples TRBV6-5 to TRBJ1-4; D gene ambiguous. In germline, CDR1 is MNHEY, CDR2 SVGAGI. CDR3 length equals 14 residues. Trimming shortened V by 2 bases and J by 4 bases, and 8 bases separated the two germline ends.

The CDR3 sequence: CASSPLGQPYNSPLHF. The DNA of the CDR3 is TGCGCCAGCAGCCCCCTGGGACAGCCATATAATTCACCCCTCCACTTT. J is TRBJ1-6 and V is TRBV5-1, with 7 bases identical to TRBD1. Germline assignment: CDR1 SGHRS and CDR2 YFSETQ. V was pared by 4 bases and J by 4 bases, with 8 bases of the junction left unmatched. The CDR3 contains 16 residues.

The chain links TRBV19 to TRBJ1-2; 9 nucleotides line up with TRBD1. V lost 3 bases and J lost 8; bases outside the gene matches: 7. Germline values: CDR1 LNHDA, CDR2 SQIVND (reference sequence). The CDR3 is 14 residues long. The CDR3 DNA sequence: TGTGCCAGTAGTATGTTGGGGACAGGGCACGGCTACACCTTC. It encodes CASSMLGTGHGYTF.

The V call is TRBV29-1, the J call TRBJ2-7; D unresolved. V dropped 0 bases and J dropped 2 bases, with 11 bases sitting between them. CDR1 is SQVTM and CDR2 is ANQGSEA in the germline V gene. This CDR3 comprises 14 residues. CDR3 nucleotide sequence: TGCAGCGTTGAAGACCCCGACGGAGCCTACGAGCAGTACTTC. Protein: CSVEDPDGAYEQYF.

The chain links TRBV7-8 to TRBJ1-2; D is perhaps TRBD1 (5 bases). The germline V gene has CDR1 SGHVS and CDR2 FQNEAQ. The CDR3 has 16 residues. Trimming pared 0 bases from V and 3 bases from J, leaving 14 bases between. The CDR3 here is CASSLALAGMDYGYTF. DNA for the CDR3: TGTGCCAGCAGCTTAGCGTTGGCAGGGATGGACTATGGCTACACCTTC. Together with reference TRBV7-8 and TRBJ1-2, the CDR3 gives the full variable domain: GAGVSQSPRYKVAKRGQDVALRCDPISGHVSLFWYQQALGQGPEFLTYFQNEAQLDKSGLPSDRFFAERPEGSVSTLKIQRTQQEDSAVYLCASSLALAGMDYGYTFGSGTRLTVV.

The V gene is TRBV7-3, the J gene TRBJ1-6; possibly TRBD1 for D (5 bases). The germline gives CDR1 SGHTA, CDR2 FQGTGA. V was clipped by 5 bases and J by 6 bases, with 14 bases between them. The CDR3 runs 15 residues. CDR3 DNA sequence: TGTGCCAGCAGCCACCAGGGCGAGATTAATTCACCCCTCCACTTT. Its translation is CASSHQGEINSPLHF.

A few counts support this clone. This sequence joins TRBV6-6 and TRBJ2-7; 12 bases map to TRBD2. V trimming: 6 bases; J trimming: 2 bases; junction bases outside the gene matches: 8. CDR3 length: 16 amino acids. The V gene's germline CDR1 is MNHNY and CDR2 SVGAGI (reference sequence). CDR3 region: CASSQPGLAGTYEQYF. In DNA form, the CDR3 reads TGTGCCAGCAGCCAACCGGGACTAGCGGGCACCTACGAGCAGTACTTC.

The gene calls are TRBV5-6 and TRBJ2-7; D is perhaps TRBD2 (5 bases). Germline V lookup: CDR1 SGHDT, CDR2 YYEEEE. Trimming took 0 bases from V and 2 from J, leaving 18 bases between them. CDR3 length equals 17 residues. The CDR3 protein is CASSLAGKRVVPYEQYF. The CDR3 DNA is TGTGCCAGCAGCTTGGCCGGGAAAAGGGTAGTCCCCTACGAGCAGTACTTC.

This sequence joins TRBV6-5 and TRBJ1-6; 9 bases fit TRBD1. The CDR3 contains 14 residues. CDR1 is MNHEY, CDR2 SVGAGI, per germline. The J segment lost 5 bases and the V segment lost 7 bases, leaving 3 bases of the junction unmatched. Written as DNA, the CDR3 is TGTGCCAGCACACAGGGGGCCGATAATTCACCCCTCCACTTT. It is translated as CASTQGADNSPLHF.

The chain has TRBV19 and TRBJ2-1, with D perhaps matching TRBD2 (5 bases). The V gene's germline CDR1 is LNHDA and CDR2 SQIVND (reference sequence). V was pared by 7 bases and J by 10 bases, with 17 bases between. The CDR3 is made up of 13 amino acids. CDR3 coding DNA: TGTGCCAGTAACGAACTAGGAATAGGGGAGCAGTTCTTC. Amino acid sequence: CASNELGIGEQFF.

The rearrangement links TRBV2 to TRBJ2-7, with D possibly TRBD1 on 6 matching bases. V was clipped by 7 bases and J by 2 bases, with 21 bases between them. CDR3 size: 16 residues. Germline loops: CDR1 SNHLY, CDR2 FYNNEI. The CDR3 DNA is TGTGCCAGCACAATGACTTCAGGGGAGAGGACCTACGAGCAGTACTTC. The encoded protein is CASTMTSGERTYEQYF.

The J gene is TRBJ1-2, the V gene TRBV2; 10 bases fit TRBD1. Per the germline V gene, CDR1 is SNHLY and CDR2 is FYNNEI. J was trimmed by 4 bases and V by 5 bases; bases with no gene match: 7. The CDR3 runs to 15 residues. In DNA, the CDR3 is TGTGCCAGCAGTCAGCGGACAGGGGGGCCCTATGGCTACACCTTC. Amino acid sequence: CASSQRTGGPYGYTF.

The V and J genes are TRBV6-6 and TRBJ2-1; possibly TRBD1 for D (5 bases). Trimming shortened V by 8 bases and J by 2 bases, and 10 bases separated the two germline ends. Germline-derived CDR1 and CDR2 are MNHNY and SVGAGI (reference sequence). The CDR3 sequence is 13 residues long. The CDR3 region is CASGAPTYNEQFF. For the CDR3, the DNA is TGTGCCAGCGGGGCGCCAACCTACAATGAGCAGTTCTTC.

CDR3 sequence reads: CAWKLGLAGNTGELFF. CDR3 nucleotide sequence: TGTGCCTGGAAATTGGGACTAGCGGGGAACACCGGGGAGCTGTTTTTT. The rearrangement uses TRBV30 and TRBJ2-2; TRBD2 matches at 12 bases. The CDR3 has 16 residues. The germline V gene encodes CDR1 GTSNPN and CDR2 SVGIG (reference sequence). J lost 1 base, V lost 4 bases, and 4 bases had no gene match.

Regarding this clone: Germline is not matched at one junction end, which may reflect a read error. The chain is built from TRBV5-1 and TRBJ1-2; possible D gene TRBD1, 6 bases. Germline values: CDR1 SGHRS, CDR2 YFSETQ. The CDR3 extends over 13 amino acids. The CDR3 region is CASSLDSPYGYTF. Written as DNA, the CDR3 is TGCGCCAGCAGTTTGGACAGTCCTTATGGCTACACCTTC. Variable domain in full (rest from reference TRBV5-1 and TRBJ1-2): KAGVTQTPRYLIKTRGQQVTLSCSPISGHRSVSWYQQTPGQGLQFLFEYFSETQRNKGNFPGRFSGRQFSNSRSEMNVSTLELGDSALYLCASSLDSPYGYTFGSGTRLTVV.

The chain has TRBV5-1 and TRBJ2-7; D not certain. Per the germline V gene, CDR1 is SGHRS and CDR2 is YFSETQ. The CDR3 sequence is 13 residues long. The germline V and J ends were trimmed by 1 base and 1 base, with 6 bases remaining between them. The CDR3 region is CASSLTPSYEQYF. Here the CDR3 DNA reads TGCGCCAGCAGCTTGACTCCGTCCTACGAGCAGTACTTC.

The CDR3 DNA sequence: TGTGCCAGCAGCTACTGGGGACAACTAGCCAAAAACATTCAGTACTTC. Translation: CASSYWGQLAKNIQYF. The chain employs TRBV7-9 and TRBJ2-4, with D possibly being TRBD1 (6 bases). CDR1 is SEHNR, CDR2 FQNEAQ, per germline (reference sequence). Trimming removed 4 bases at V and 0 bases at J, with 13 bases between. This CDR3 contains 16 residues.

The chain recombines TRBV7-2 with TRBJ2-3, with 9 bases identical to TRBD1. The CDR3 loop spans 15 amino acids. The germline V gene has CDR1 SGHTA and CDR2 FQGNSA. V trimming: 5 bases; J trimming: 6 bases; junction bases outside the gene matches: 9. The CDR3 DNA sequence: TGTGCCAGCAGCACCCGGACAGGGGAGTCGGATACGCAGTATTTT. Its protein is CASSTRTGESDTQYF.

The CDR3 region is CASSPLGQGGTDTQYF. The CDR3 DNA reads as TGTGCCAGCTCACCCCTTGGACAGGGAGGCACAGATACGCAGTATTTT. This rearrangement joins TRBV18 to TRBJ2-3, with 8 bases matching TRBD1. Germline CDR1 KGHSH, CDR2 LQKENI. This CDR3 contains 16 residues. The V and J ends lost 3 bases and 1 base, in that order; junction bases with no gene match: 6.

The V and J genes are TRBV6-1 and TRBJ2-5; possibly TRBD1 for D (6 bases). CDR1 MNHNS and CDR2 SASEGT come from the germline V gene. The CDR3 consists of 15 residues. Trimming removed 2 bases at V and 5 bases at J, with 15 bases between. The CDR3 protein is CASSETGQNVETQYF. The CDR3 DNA reads TGTGCCAGCAGTGAAACCGGACAGAATGTGGAGACCCAGTACTTC.

This clone was seen once. The chain is built from TRBV7-6 and TRBJ2-3; D is unresolved. The CDR3 contains 15 residues. Per germline, CDR1 SGHVS and CDR2 FNYEAQ. V was trimmed by 0 bases and J by 0 bases, leaving 7 bases between them. CDR3 DNA: TGTGCCAGCAGCTTAGCAACCACTAGCACAGATACGCAGTATTTT. Translation: CASSLATTSTDTQYF. The full variable domain, rest sourced from reference TRBV7-6 and TRBJ2-3, is GAGVSQSPRYKVTKRGQDVALRCDPISGHVSLYWYRQALGQGPEFLTYFNYEAQQDKSGLPNDRFSAERPEGSISTLTIQRTEQRDSAMYRCASSLATTSTDTQYFGPGTRLTVL.

The chain combines TRBV6-5 with TRBJ1-1; D is ambiguous. The CDR3 loop spans 15 amino acids. Germline CDR1 MNHEY, CDR2 SVGAGI. Trimming removed 7 bases from V and 4 bases from J, with 19 bases in between. In DNA, the CDR3 is TGTGCCAGCACCCACAACTGGGAGACCCGCACTGAAGCTTTCTTT. Protein sequence: CASTHNWETRTEAFF.

The rearrangement joins TRBV11-2 to TRBJ2-3; no clear D. The CDR3 spans 13 residues. CDR1 SGHAT and CDR2 FQNNGV come from the germline V gene. V was clipped by 0 bases and J by 10 bases, with 11 bases between them. CDR3 sequence (DNA): TGTGCCAGCAGCTTAGAAAGAGGCGCCGCGCAGTATTTT. It is translated as CASSLERGAAQYF.